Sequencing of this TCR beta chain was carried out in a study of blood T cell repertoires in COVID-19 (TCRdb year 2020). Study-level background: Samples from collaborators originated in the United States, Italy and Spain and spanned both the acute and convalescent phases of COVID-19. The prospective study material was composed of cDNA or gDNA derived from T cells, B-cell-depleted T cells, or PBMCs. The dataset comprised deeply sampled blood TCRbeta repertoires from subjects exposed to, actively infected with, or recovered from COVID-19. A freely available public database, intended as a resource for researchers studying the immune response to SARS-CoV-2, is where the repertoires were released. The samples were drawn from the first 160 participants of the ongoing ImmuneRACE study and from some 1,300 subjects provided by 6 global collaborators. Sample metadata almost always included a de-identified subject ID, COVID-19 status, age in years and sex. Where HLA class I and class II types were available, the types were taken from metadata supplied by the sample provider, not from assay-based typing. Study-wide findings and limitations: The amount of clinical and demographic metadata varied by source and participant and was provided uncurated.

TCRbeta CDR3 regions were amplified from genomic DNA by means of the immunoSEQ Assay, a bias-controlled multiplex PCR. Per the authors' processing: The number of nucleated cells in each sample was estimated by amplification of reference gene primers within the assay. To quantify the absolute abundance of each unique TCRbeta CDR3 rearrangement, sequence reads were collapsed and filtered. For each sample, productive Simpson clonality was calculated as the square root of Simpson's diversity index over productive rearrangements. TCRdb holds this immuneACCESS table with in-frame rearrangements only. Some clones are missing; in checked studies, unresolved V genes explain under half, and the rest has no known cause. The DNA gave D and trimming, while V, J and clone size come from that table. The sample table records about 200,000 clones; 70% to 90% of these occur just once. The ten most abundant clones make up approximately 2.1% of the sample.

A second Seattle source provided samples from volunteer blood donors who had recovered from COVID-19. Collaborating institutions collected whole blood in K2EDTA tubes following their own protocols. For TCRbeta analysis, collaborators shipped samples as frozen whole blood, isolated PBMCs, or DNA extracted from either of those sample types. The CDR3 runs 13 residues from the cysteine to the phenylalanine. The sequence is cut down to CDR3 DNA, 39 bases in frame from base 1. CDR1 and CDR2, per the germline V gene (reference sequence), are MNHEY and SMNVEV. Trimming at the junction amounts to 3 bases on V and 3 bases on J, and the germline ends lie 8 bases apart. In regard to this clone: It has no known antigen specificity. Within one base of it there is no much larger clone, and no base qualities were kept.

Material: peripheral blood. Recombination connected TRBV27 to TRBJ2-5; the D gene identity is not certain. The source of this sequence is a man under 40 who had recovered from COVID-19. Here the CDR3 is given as CASSFLSEETQYF. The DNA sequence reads TGTGCCAGCAGTTTCCTAAGCGAAGAGACCCAGTACTTC.